This T cell receptor beta chain appears in the sequencing data of a study of cytomegalovirus exposure and HLA in healthy donors. The overall study: Of all 400 or so donors who were genotyped, roughly 81% belonged to the Caucasian-associated ancestry cluster.

PCR primers comprised 60 Vbeta and 13 Jbeta primers. Methods used by the authors: About 9.9 million shared chains were among around 78 million unique TCR beta chains counted in a later analysis. Assay: immunoSEQ multiplex PCR; the TCRdb copy retains only in-frame clones and omits some. Clone size and V and J calls were adopted from that table, with D and trimming inferred from the DNA. This sample carries about 140,000 clones, about four fifths of them seen once, and the ten largest clones take under 6%. This clone has only a few counts. The antigen is undetermined. Findings and limits, study-wide: Confirmation was obtained in vitro that a few CMV-associated chains are specific for CMV antigens. Within an earlier analysis, most TCR beta V segments proved productive either about 87% or about 30% of the time.

Trimming pared 1 base from V and 2 bases from J, leaving 13 bases between. This CDR3 spans 16 amino acids. Germline lookup yields CDR1 MNHNS and CDR2 SASEGT. The chain recombines TRBV6-1 with TRBJ2-3; D is perhaps TRBD2 (6 bases). The source is a middle-aged man in good health and CMV-seronegative. Specimen: PBMCs. The CDR3 reads CASSEVFRGNTDTQYF. In DNA form, the CDR3 reads TGTGCCAGCAGTGAAGTATTCCGGGGGAACACAGATACGCAGTATTTT.